The entry below gives a single T cell receptor (beta chain) sequence along with its context. Its cognate antigen has yet to be identified. No base quality values were provided; no much bigger clone lies one nucleotide off. This sample is drawn from a study of blood T cell repertoires in COVID-19 (dated by TCRdb to 2018 to 2021). Regarding the complete study: Samples covering the acute and convalescent phases of COVID-19 were provided by collaborators in the United States, Italy and Spain. The repertoires were released in a freely available public database intended as a resource for research on the immune response to SARS-CoV-2. The samples were drawn from the first 160 participants of the ongoing ImmuneRACE study and from 950 to 1,500 subjects provided by 6 global collaborators. The material from the prospective study consisted of cDNA or gDNA derived from T cells, B-cell-depleted T cells, or PBMCs. Where available, HLA class I and class II types were obtained from metadata supplied by the sample provider rather than from assay-based typing. Sample metadata almost always included a de-identified subject ID, COVID-19 status, age in years and sex. Deeply sampled blood TCRbeta repertoires from subjects exposed to, actively infected with, or recovered from COVID-19 were included in the dataset. Here is what the overall study found, with its caveats: Clinical and demographic metadata were provided uncurated, with the amount varying by source and participant.

The immunoSEQ Assay, a bias-controlled multiplex PCR, was used to amplify TCRbeta CDR3 regions from genomic DNA. The original pipeline was this. The number of nucleated cells in each sample was estimated by amplification of reference gene primers within the assay. To quantify the absolute abundance of each unique TCRbeta CDR3 rearrangement, sequence reads were collapsed and filtered. For each sample, productive Simpson clonality was calculated as the square root of Simpson's diversity index across productive rearrangements. Imported from immuneACCESS, the table was reduced by TCRdb to in-frame sequences with V and J called. These copies leave out some clones; in studies compared against another copy, an unresolved V gene accounts for under half, and the cause of the remainder is not known. The V and J calls and the clone size are those of that table, but D and trimming were determined from the DNA. This sample is represented by approximately 380,000 clones; roughly 91% of them were singletons. The leading ten clones occupy more than 1% of the sample.

In the prospective study, participants were roughly 18 to 100 years old, resided in about two dozen geographic areas of the United States, and were enrolled through a virtual design. To assign participants to cohorts, the prospective study relied on clinical history that participants themselves reported in a screening survey and a study questionnaire. ImmuneRACE Cohort 3 recovered participants were defined by two consecutive negative NP/OP PCR tests, healthcare professional clearance, or symptom resolution. Each participant in the prospective study had whole blood, serum and a nasopharyngeal or oropharyngeal swab collected by mobile phlebotomists. Over a 2-month period, participants in the prospective study had the option of providing additional blood draws and questionnaires. Blood samples from the prospective study were shipped frozen or at room temperature prior to DNA extraction. Counted from cysteine to phenylalanine, this CDR3 has 16 amino acids. Only the CDR3 DNA is retained, 48 bases long and in frame from the first base. V is pared back by 3 bases and J by 2 bases, with 15 bases lying between the germline termini. Looking up the germline V gene yields CDR1 SGDLS and CDR2 YYNGEE.

The V and J genes are TRBV9 and TRBJ1-3; no D gene call is confident. The receptor's source is a woman younger than 35 who had recovered from COVID-19. Sequencing was done on a sample of PBMCs or T cells enriched from blood (not recorded which). The nucleotide sequence is given as TGTGCCAGCAGCGGTGATTTGGGGAGACCTGGAAACACCATATATTTT. This yields the protein CASSGDLGRPGNTIYF. Reference TRBV9 and TRBJ1-3 proteins supply the regions before and after the CDR3; the full variable domain is: DSGVTQTPKHLITATGQRVTLRCSPRSGDLSVYWYQQSLDQGLQFLIQYYNGEERAKGNILERFSAQQFPDLHSELNLSSLELGDSALYFCASSGDLGRPGNTIYFGEGSWLTVV.